A single sample is the source of the 10 T cell receptor beta chains below, sequenced in a study of blood T cell repertoires in COVID-19. Sequencing used immunoSEQ multiplex PCR; TCRdb keeps in-frame clones, though not all of them. This sample carries about 130,000 clones, around 86% of them seen once, and the ten largest clones take less than 4.5%. The specimen sequenced was PBMCs or T cells enriched from blood (not recorded which). The receptors stem from a man aged 50 to 59 who had recovered from COVID-19.

The genes are TRBV5-1 and TRBJ2-5; 9 bases match TRBD1. With 4 bases clipped from V and 4 bases from J, the junction kept 11 bases outside the gene matches. From germline, CDR1 is SGHRS and CDR2 YFSETQ. This CDR3 has 16 amino acids. This chain's CDR3 is CASSISSQGAGETQYF. The DNA of the CDR3 is TGCGCCAGCAGCATCTCCTCACAGGGGGCTGGAGAGACCCAGTACTTC.

The CDR3 sequence: CASSLLGQNNSPLHF. The CDR3, as DNA: TGTGCCAGCAGCTTACTGGGACAGAATAATTCACCCCTCCACTTT. V usage is TRBV11-1 and J usage is TRBJ1-6, with 7 bases lining up with TRBD1. The CDR3 runs to 15 residues. V was clipped by 2 bases and J by 5 bases; unmatched bases: 3. Germline-derived CDR1 and CDR2 are SGHAT and FQDESV (reference sequence).

This clone was picked up a small number of times. The rearrangement links TRBV5-1 to TRBJ2-3; D possibly corresponds to TRBD2 (5 bases). V was trimmed by 4 bases and J by 5 bases, leaving 23 bases between them. CDR1 is SGHRS, CDR2 YFSETQ, per germline. The CDR3 is made up of 17 amino acids. This CDR3 is CASSHLTGPSGKDTQYF. The CDR3 DNA sequence: TGCGCCAGCAGCCACTTAACCGGTCCAAGCGGTAAAGATACGCAGTATTTT.

This clone was seen once. The rearrangement joins TRBV6-1 to TRBJ1-1, with D possibly being TRBD1 (5 bases). This CDR3 comprises 14 residues. Trimming removed 2 bases from V and 3 bases from J, with 10 bases in between. The V gene's germline CDR1 is MNHNS and CDR2 SASEGT. The CDR3 DNA reads TGTGCCAGCAGTGAACCAGGGTTGGACACTGAAGCTTTCTTT. Protein: CASSEPGLDTEAFF.

This clone showed up just once. This chain uses TRBV18 with TRBJ2-2; 9 bases line up with TRBD2. CDR3 length: 15 residues. V was pared by 3 bases and J by 7 bases, with 6 bases of the junction left unmatched. Germline loops: CDR1 KGHSH, CDR2 LQKENI. The CDR3: CASSPTVAGVGELFF. The CDR3 DNA reads as TGTGCCAGCTCACCCACGGTAGCGGGAGTCGGGGAGCTGTTTTTT.

The chain uses TRBV28 and TRBJ1-2; 7 bases line up with TRBD1. Germline-derived CDR1 and CDR2 are MDHEN and SYDVKM. The V segment lost 5 bases and the J segment 8 bases; nucleotides outside the gene matches: 11. CDR3 length: 14 residues. The CDR3 here is CASSLRDRAQGYTF. The CDR3 nucleotides read TGTGCCAGCAGTCTACGCGACAGGGCTCAAGGCTACACCTTC.

V and J are TRBV19 and TRBJ2-7; 11 bases match TRBD2. The CDR3 has 13 residues. The V gene end was trimmed by 5 bases and the J gene end by 6 bases; junction bases not matched to a gene: 3. CDR1 and CDR2 from the germline V gene are LNHDA and SQIVND (reference sequence). CDR3 amino acids: CASSVTSGSEQYF. The DNA for the CDR3 is TGTGCCAGTAGTGTCACTAGCGGGAGCGAGCAGTACTTC.

V usage is TRBV7-3 and J usage is TRBJ1-1; 7 nucleotides agree with TRBD1. The CDR3 extends over 16 amino acids. With 3 bases clipped from V and 0 bases from J, the junction kept 7 bases outside the gene matches. Germline values: CDR1 SGHTA, CDR2 FQGTGA. In nucleotides, the CDR3 is TGTGCCAGCAGCTTCCCCGGGACAGCAGTGAACACTGAAGCTTTCTTT. Amino acid sequence: CASSFPGTAVNTEAFF.

The rearrangement joins TRBV11-2 to TRBJ2-4, with D maybe TRBD2 (7 bases). Germline assignment: CDR1 SGHAT and CDR2 FQNNGV. V dropped 5 bases and J dropped 4 bases, with 21 bases sitting between them. CDR3 length: 17 residues. The CDR3 nucleotides are TGTGCCAGCAGCCGACAACCCGGGGGGCTAGGTAAAAACATTCAGTACTTC. Translating gives CASSRQPGGLGKNIQYF.

This rearrangement joins TRBV7-2 to TRBJ2-7, with TRBD2 as a possible D gene (6 bases). The CDR3 length is 14 residues. CDR1 is SGHTA, CDR2 FQGNSA, per germline. V was trimmed by 5 bases and J by 6 bases, leaving 17 bases between them. The CDR3 loop reads CASSPGLAYSEQYF. Here the CDR3 DNA reads TGTGCCAGCAGCCCGGGACTTGCATATAGCGAGCAGTACTTC.